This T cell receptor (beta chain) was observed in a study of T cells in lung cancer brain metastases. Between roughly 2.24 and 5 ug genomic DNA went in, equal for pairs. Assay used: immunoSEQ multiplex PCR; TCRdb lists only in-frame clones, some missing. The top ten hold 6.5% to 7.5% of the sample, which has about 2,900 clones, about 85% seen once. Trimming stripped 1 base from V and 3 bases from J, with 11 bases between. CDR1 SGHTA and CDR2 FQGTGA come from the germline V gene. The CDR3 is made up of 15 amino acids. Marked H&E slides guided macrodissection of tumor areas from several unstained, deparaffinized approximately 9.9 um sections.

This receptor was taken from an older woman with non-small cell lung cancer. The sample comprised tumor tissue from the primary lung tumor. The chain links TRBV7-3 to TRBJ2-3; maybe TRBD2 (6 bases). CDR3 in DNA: TGTGCCAGCAGCTTAATGGGACTGACAACAGATACGCAGTATTTT. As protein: CASSLMGLTTDTQYF.